This entry features one TCR beta chain sequence. Its antigen is unknown. This sample is drawn from a study of cytomegalovirus exposure and HLA in healthy donors. General study points: The study designated around 150 TCR beta chains cytomegalovirus-associated. For most TCR beta V segments, an earlier analysis put the productive rate at about 87% or about 30% of the time.

PCR amplification relied on 60 Vbeta primers (plus 13 Jbeta primers). Sequencing used immunoSEQ multiplex PCR; TCRdb keeps in-frame clones, though not all of them. The profile shows some 210,000 clones, 60% to 80% of them singletons. Sample: PBMCs. The sequence derives from a woman in her twenties or thirties in good health and CMV-seropositive.

CDR3 protein: CASSPGDFNQPQHF. In DNA, the CDR3 is TGTGCCAGCAGCCCCGGGGATTTCAATCAGCCCCAGCATTTT. V is TRBV6-5 and J is TRBJ1-5; no definite D call. V was pared by 6 bases and J by 3 bases, with 12 bases between. This CDR3 is built from 14 residues. Germline CDR1 reads MNHEY; CDR2 reads SVGAGI.